The sequence of this T cell receptor (beta chain) was determined in a study of beta chain features in type 1 diabetes. There are a few counts of this clone. The authors reverse transcribed all of the isolated RNA, so sequencing captured expressed TCRB transcripts. The data were produced by immunoSEQ multiplex PCR, yet TCRdb's version contains in-frame clones alone and is incomplete. The sample consists of 900,000 or so clones, 15% to 20% of them appearing once. Germline V lookup: CDR1 SEHNR, CDR2 FQNEAQ (reference sequence). Trimming removed 5 bases at V and 3 bases at J, with 12 bases between. The CDR3 extends over 14 amino acids.

Sequencing used naive CD4+ T cells from blood. This receptor was taken from a woman younger than 30 in good health. This chain links TRBV7-9 with TRBJ2-3; tentative D call: TRBD1 (6 bases). CDR3 nucleotide sequence: TGTGCCAGCAGCAAGGGTCAGGGGACAGATACGCAGTATTTT. It specifies CASSKGQGTDTQYF.